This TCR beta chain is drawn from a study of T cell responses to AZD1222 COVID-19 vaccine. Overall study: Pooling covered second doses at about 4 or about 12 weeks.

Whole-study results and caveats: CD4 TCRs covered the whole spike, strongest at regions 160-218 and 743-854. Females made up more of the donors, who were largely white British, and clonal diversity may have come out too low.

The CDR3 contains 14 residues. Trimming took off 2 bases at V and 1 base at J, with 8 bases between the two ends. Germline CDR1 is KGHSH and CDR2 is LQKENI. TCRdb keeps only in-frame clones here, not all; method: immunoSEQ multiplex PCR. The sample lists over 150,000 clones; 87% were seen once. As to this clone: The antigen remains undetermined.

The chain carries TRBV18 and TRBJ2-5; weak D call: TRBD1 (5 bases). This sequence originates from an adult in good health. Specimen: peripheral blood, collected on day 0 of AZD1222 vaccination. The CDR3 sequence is CASSPDRLQETQYF. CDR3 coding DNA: TGTGCCAGCTCACCAGACAGACTCCAAGAGACCCAGTACTTC.